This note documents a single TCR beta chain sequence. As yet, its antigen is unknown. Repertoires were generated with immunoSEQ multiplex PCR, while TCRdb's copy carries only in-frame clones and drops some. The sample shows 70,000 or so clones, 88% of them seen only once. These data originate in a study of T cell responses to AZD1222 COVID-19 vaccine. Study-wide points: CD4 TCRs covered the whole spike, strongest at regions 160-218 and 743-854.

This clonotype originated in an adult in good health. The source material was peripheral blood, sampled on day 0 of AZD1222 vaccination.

CDR3 protein: CASSLTGQTGELFF. The CDR3 DNA sequence: TGCGCCAGCAGCCTAACAGGTCAAACCGGGGAGCTGTTTTTT. The gene calls are TRBV5-1 and TRBJ2-2; maybe TRBD1 (5 bases). Looked up from germline, CDR1 is SGHRS and CDR2 is YFSETQ. V lost 4 bases and J lost 5, with 12 bases in between. CDR3 size: 14 residues.